This TCR beta chain was found in a study of blood T cells in healthy people across ages. General study findings and limits: Donor CMV status, an unknown factor, possibly confounded changes in expanded clonotypes. Diversity figures derived from one million T cells were judged to underestimate the true value.

The V end lost 0 bases, the J end lost 9 bases, and 15 bases lay between the germline ends. This CDR3 spans 15 amino acids. Per germline, CDR1 SGHTA and CDR2 FQGNSA. This clonotype was found a few times. Antigen: not known. The extraction recovered at least 6 micrograms of total RNA per sample. PCR was performed a second time for roughly 7 to 11 cycles using a sample-barcoded 5' primer and a J-beta primer mix. TCRdb ran MiXCR on the 5' RACE reads and lists one entry per CDR3 protein. The sample consists of about 1.6 million distinct CDR3 sequences, about 31% of them appearing once. Specimen: blood. The chain combines TRBV7-2 with TRBJ2-1, with D perhaps given as TRBD1 or TRBD2 (6 bases each). The clonotype was recovered from a woman in her twenties or thirties in good health. CDR3 sequence reads: CASSLAGGPWSEQFF. The CDR3 DNA is TGTGCCAGCAGCTTAGCGGGGGGCCCATGGAGTGAGCAGTTCTTC.